The 27 T cell receptor beta chains below all came from one sample that was sequenced in a study of T-cell memory formation after mild COVID-19. MiXCR, run by TCRdb on the 5' RACE reads, gives a single entry per CDR3 protein. Of some 330,000 distinct CDR3 sequences in the sample, roughly 21% were seen once. Sequencing was performed on PBMCs or a T cell subset sorted from them (not recorded which). These receptors were taken from an adult woman who had mild COVID-19 (a few samples of this study predate the infection). Cell type and time point are not known.

This clonotype has ten or more counts. The chain uses TRBV7-2 and TRBJ2-5; 9 nucleotides line up with TRBD2. Germline V gene sequence: CDR1 SGHTA, CDR2 FQGNSA. Trimming at V came to 4 bases and at J to 5 bases, leaving 2 bases not matched to a gene. This CDR3 contains 13 residues. CDR3 loop: CASSSGLAETQYF. The CDR3 DNA is TGTGCCAGCAGCTCCGGACTAGCGGAGACCCAGTACTTC. Looking up the rest from reference TRBV7-2 and TRBJ2-5 gives the full variable domain: GAGVSQSPSNKVTEKGKDVELRCDPISGHTALYWYRQSLGQGLEFLIYFQGNSAPDKSGLPSDRFSAERTGGSVSTLTIQRTQQEDSAVYLCASSSGLAETQYFGPGTRLLVL.

CDR3 in amino acids: CAWRDNEQFF. CDR3 nucleotide sequence: TGTGCCTGGAGGGACAATGAGCAGTTCTTC. The chain links TRBV30 to TRBJ2-1; D call uncertain. Germline V lookup: CDR1 GTSNPN, CDR2 SVGIG (reference sequence). The CDR3 length is 10 residues. V shed 3 bases and J shed 5 bases, with 2 bases lying between them.

The rearrangement links TRBV4-2 to TRBJ1-2, with a possible D match to TRBD1 (5 bases). Germline V gene lookup returns CDR1 LGHNA and CDR2 YNFKEQ. Trimming pared 0 bases from V and 9 bases from J, leaving 5 bases between. This CDR3 has 11 amino acids. As DNA, the CDR3 is TGTGCCAGCAGCCAAGAGGACAGCTACACCTTC. Its translation is CASSQEDSYTF.

This clonotype was picked up a small number of times. The chain combines TRBV18 with TRBJ1-4; D is perhaps TRBD1 (5 bases). The V and J ends lost 3 bases and 6 bases respectively, with 14 bases between them. CDR1 is KGHSH and CDR2 is LQKENI in the germline V gene. The CDR3 runs 15 residues. The CDR3 DNA is TGTGCCAGCTCACCCACGGCAGGGTCAGATGAAAAACTGTTTTTT. Its protein product is CASSPTAGSDEKLFF.

This clonotype has only a few counts. The rearrangement joins TRBV12-3 or TRBV12-4 to TRBJ2-1, with D maybe TRBD1 (6 bases). This CDR3 region has 16 residues. Trimming cost V 3 bases and J 0 bases, with 12 bases left between them. The CDR3 loop is CASSFVLGGSYNEQFF. The CDR3 nucleotides read TGTGCCAGCAGTTTTGTACTAGGGGGCTCCTACAATGAGCAGTTCTTC.

The chain employs TRBV20-1 and TRBJ1-5, with D unclear. The CDR3 is 13 residues long. Between the trimmed V and J ends, which lost 2 bases and 0 bases, there was a span of 5 bases. Germline V gives CDR1 DFQATT, CDR2 SNEGSKA (reference sequence). CDR3 protein: CSARQNSNQPQHF. The CDR3, as DNA: TGCAGTGCTAGACAAAATAGCAATCAGCCCCAGCATTTT.

The table lists this clonotype with a few counts. This sequence joins TRBV5-4 and TRBJ1-4; D perhaps matches TRBD1 (6 bases). CDR3 length: 14 residues. V gave up 4 bases and J gave up 8 bases, with 15 bases separating them. Per the germline V gene, CDR1 is SGHNT and CDR2 is YYREEE (reference sequence). The DNA for the CDR3 is TGTGCCAGCAGCATACAGGGCACCAGAGAAAAACTGTTTTTT. Translating gives CASSIQGTREKLFF.

This clonotype occurred a few times. The chain has TRBV12-5 and TRBJ2-7; D may be TRBD2 (5 bases). The CDR3 consists of 14 residues. The germline V gene has CDR1 LGHNT and CDR2 FRNRAP. With 5 bases removed from V and 2 bases from J, the gap between germline ends came to 13 bases. The CDR3 loop reads CASGPRGVAYEQYF. The CDR3 nucleotides are TGTGCTAGTGGTCCCCGGGGTGTAGCCTACGAGCAGTACTTC.

This chain joins TRBV5-1 and TRBJ2-3, with D possibly TRBD2 on 6 matching bases. CDR1 and CDR2 from the germline V gene are SGHRS and YFSETQ. There are 15 residues in the CDR3. V dropped 6 bases and J dropped 4 bases, with 18 bases sitting between them. CDR3 amino acids: CASTLGQGGADTQYF. The CDR3 coding sequence is TGCGCCAGCACCCTAGGGCAGGGAGGCGCAGATACGCAGTATTTT.

The rearrangement uses TRBV4-2 and TRBJ2-7; 12 bases map to TRBD2. CDR3 size: 15 residues. Per the germline V gene, CDR1 is LGHNA and CDR2 is YNFKEQ. V shed 5 bases and J 7 bases; nucleotides not matched to a gene: 9. This chain's CDR3 is CASSLPSGRASEQYF. CDR3 in DNA: TGTGCCAGCAGCTTACCTAGCGGGAGGGCCTCTGAGCAGTACTTC.

This clonotype showed up just a few times. This sequence joins TRBV7-9 and TRBJ2-7; tentative D call: TRBD1 (6 bases). Per germline, CDR1 SEHNR and CDR2 FQNEAQ (reference sequence). The CDR3 consists of 14 residues. Trimming removed 1 base from V and 3 bases from J, with 10 bases in between. CDR3 DNA: TGTGCCAGCAGCTTAGGGGGGACAAACTACGAGCAGTACTTC. Translated: CASSLGGTNYEQYF. Full variable domain (rest looked up from reference TRBV7-9 and TRBJ2-7): DTGVSQNPRHKITKRGQNVTFRCDPISEHNRLYWYRQTLGQGPEFLTYFQNEAQLEKSRLLSDRFSAERPKGSFSTLEIQRTEQGDSAMYLCASSLGGTNYEQYFGPGTRLTVT.

This chain joins TRBV7-8 and TRBJ1-2; 10 positions match TRBD1. Germline V CDR1 and CDR2: SGHVS, FQNEAQ. The CDR3 length is 16 residues. J lost 2 bases, V lost 2 bases, and 5 bases had no gene match. CDR3 nucleotides: TGTGCCAGCAGCTTATTGGGACAGGGGAACAACTATGGCTACACCTTC. Protein: CASSLLGQGNNYGYTF. The full variable domain, with the rest looked up from reference TRBV7-8 and TRBJ1-2, is GAGVSQSPRYKVAKRGQDVALRCDPISGHVSLFWYQQALGQGPEFLTYFQNEAQLDKSGLPSDRFFAERPEGSVSTLKIQRTQQEDSAVYLCASSLLGQGNNYGYTFGSGTRLTVV.

The chain couples TRBV9 to TRBJ2-3; 7 bases line up with TRBD2. The CDR3 totals 15 residues. Per the germline V gene, CDR1 is SGDLS and CDR2 is YYNGEE. After removal of 2 bases from V and 1 base from J, the junction contained 4 bases not matched to a gene. CDR3 bases: TGTGCCAGCAGCGTGTGGGCGGGGGGCACAGATACGCAGTATTTT. Translating gives CASSVWAGGTDTQYF.

DNA for the CDR3: TGTGCCAGCAGTTATCGTCAAGACTACGAGCAGTACTTC. It yields the protein CASSYRQDYEQYF. The chain is built from TRBV6-2 or TRBV6-3 and TRBJ2-7; no firm D call. The V gene's germline CDR1 is MNHEY and CDR2 SVGEGT. This CDR3 spans 13 amino acids. V lost 3 bases and J lost 3, with 9 bases in between.

The J gene is TRBJ2-1, the V gene TRBV7-9; 11 bases are a match to TRBD2. The CDR3 length is 16 residues. Germline V gene sequence: CDR1 SEHNR, CDR2 FQNEAQ (reference sequence). Losses at the gene ends were 5 bases for V and 4 bases for J; bases not matched to a gene: 7. The DNA of the CDR3 is TGTGCCAGCAGCAGTAGCGGGAGGGCCGGGTACAATGAGCAGTTCTTC. Protein product: CASSSSGRAGYNEQFF. Full variable domain (remainder filled in from reference TRBV7-9 and TRBJ2-1): DTGVSQNPRHKITKRGQNVTFRCDPISEHNRLYWYRQTLGQGPEFLTYFQNEAQLEKSRLLSDRFSAERPKGSFSTLEIQRTEQGDSAMYLCASSSSGRAGYNEQFFGPGTRLTVL.

The gene calls are TRBV3-1 and TRBJ2-1; TRBD2 matches 8 bases. The ends lost 2 bases at V and 0 bases at J; junction bases unmatched: 3. Germline V gene lookup returns CDR1 LGHDT and CDR2 YNNKEL (reference sequence). The CDR3 extends over 16 amino acids. The DNA for the CDR3 is TGTGCCAGCAGCCAATATAGCGGGGTCTCCTACAATGAGCAGTTCTTC. Translating it yields CASSQYSGVSYNEQFF.

This chain uses TRBV20-1 with TRBJ1-4, with 7 bases aligning to TRBD1. There are 13 residues in the CDR3. V shed 6 bases and J 2 bases; nucleotides not matched to a gene: 3. Looked up from germline, CDR1 is DFQATT and CDR2 is SNEGSKA (reference sequence). The CDR3 sequence: CSAKDRTNEKLFF. The CDR3 DNA sequence: TGCAGTGCCAAGGACAGGACTAATGAAAAACTGTTTTTT.

This clonotype was seen at least ten times. Germline and junction disagree at one end, which may indicate a read error. The rearrangement links TRBV5-1 to TRBJ2-7; TRBD1 aligns across 8 bases. Per germline, CDR1 SGHRS and CDR2 YFSETQ. This CDR3 has 14 amino acids. CDR3 sequence (DNA): TGTGCCAGCAGCTCGGGGACAGGATCCTACGAGCAGTACTTC. Protein product: CASSSGTGSYEQYF.

This clonotype was recorded a few times. The gene calls are TRBV25-1 and TRBJ2-1; 8 nucleotides line up with TRBD2. After removal of 1 base from V and 7 bases from J, the junction contained 6 bases not matched to a gene. Germline assignment: CDR1 MGHDK and CDR2 SYGVNS. The CDR3 contains 15 residues. The DNA of the CDR3 is TGTGCCAGCAGTGAATTGGCGGGAGGTCTGAATGAGCAGTTCTTC. It codes for CASSELAGGLNEQFF.

Regarding this clonotype: This sequence may be a read error, since a much larger clone differs from it by one base. The V gene is TRBV7-2, the J gene TRBJ1-5; a possible D gene is TRBD1 (6 bases). Germline lookup yields CDR1 SGHTA and CDR2 FQGNSA. The CDR3 has 15 residues. The CDR3 spells CASSFGPGVNQPHHF. CDR3 in DNA: TGTGCCAGCAGCTTTGGTCCAGGGGTAAATCAGCCCCACCATTTT.

Only a few counts were recorded for this clonotype. V and J are TRBV29-1 and TRBJ2-7, with TRBD1 matching 7 bases. Germline trimming cut 0 bases from V and 2 bases from J; bases unmatched to any gene: 4. This CDR3 has 14 amino acids. Germline CDR1 reads SQVTM; CDR2 reads ANQGSEA. CDR3 residues: CSVEDRDSPYEQYF. For the CDR3, the DNA is TGCAGCGTTGAAGATCGGGACAGCCCCTACGAGCAGTACTTC.

This chain joins TRBV12-3 or TRBV12-4 and TRBJ1-5; TRBD1 aligns across 10 bases. Trimming removed 6 bases from V and 2 bases from J; junction bases left unmatched: 4. This CDR3 is 15 amino acids long. The CDR3 reads CASRRTGGGNQPQHF. Here the CDR3 DNA reads TGTGCCAGCAGACGGACAGGGGGAGGCAATCAGCCCCAGCATTTT.

V is TRBV5-6 and J is TRBJ1-1, with unresolved D. V was trimmed by 4 bases and J by 1 base, leaving 11 bases between them. From germline, CDR1 is SGHDT and CDR2 YYEEEE. CDR3 size: 14 residues. The CDR3 DNA reads TGTGCCAGCAGCCCTTCTTTTCAGAACACTGAAGCTTTCTTT. Translating it yields CASSPSFQNTEAFF.

The V call is TRBV7-3, the J call TRBJ2-3; 9 bases line up with TRBD2. The CDR3 contains 16 residues. CDR1 SGHTA and CDR2 FQGTGA come from the germline V gene. Losses at the gene ends were 2 bases for V and 0 bases for J; bases not matched to a gene: 3. The chain's CDR3 is CASSLERGVSTDTQYF. CDR3 in DNA: TGTGCCAGCAGCTTAGAGCGGGGGGTGAGCACAGATACGCAGTATTTT.

This clonotype was counted only a few times. The chain carries TRBV5-1 and TRBJ2-7, with a possible D match to TRBD1 (5 bases). V was cut by 1 base and J by 3 bases, with 14 bases left in between. CDR3 length: 15 amino acids. CDR1 and CDR2 from the germline V gene are SGHRS and YFSETQ. As DNA, the CDR3 is TGCGCCAGCAGCTTGCAGCAGGGAAGGAACTACGAGCAGTACTTC. Its protein is CASSLQQGRNYEQYF.

The CDR3 reads CASSRRYRDRVNYGYTF. The CDR3 DNA sequence: TGTGCCAGTAGTAGGAGGTACCGGGACAGGGTTAACTATGGCTACACCTTC. This chain connects TRBV19 to TRBJ1-2; 9 nucleotides match TRBD1. Germline V gives CDR1 LNHDA, CDR2 SQIVND (reference sequence). CDR3 length: 17 amino acids. V lost 4 bases and J lost 1; bases outside the gene matches: 10. Full variable domain (missing parts from reference TRBV19 and TRBJ1-2): DGGITQSPKYLFRKEGQNVTLSCEQNLNHDAMYWYRQDPGQGLRLIYYSQIVNDFQKGDIAEGYSVSREKKESFPLTVTSAQKNPTAFYLCASSRRYRDRVNYGYTFGSGTRLTVV.

This chain uses TRBV24-1 with TRBJ1-5; 8 positions match TRBD1. From germline, CDR1 is KGHDR and CDR2 SFDVKD. The CDR3 contains 14 residues. V dropped 6 bases and J dropped 5; count of bases not matched to a gene: 5. As DNA, the CDR3 is TGTGCCACCAGTTCAGGACAGGGCGATCAGCCCCAGCATTTT. Its translation: CATSSGQGDQPQHF.